Listed below are T cell receptor beta chains from one sample, sequenced in a study of glioma-infiltrating T cells. Using its own MiXCR run on the multiplex PCR reads, TCRdb lists one record per CDR3 protein. The table has tens of thousands of distinct CDR3 sequences, about 25% seen once. The sample was glioma tissue, nonneoplastic brain tissue, or PBMCs (not recorded which). The receptors shown here come from a human donor with low-grade glioma or glioblastoma, undergoing nonglioma brain surgery, or in good health (not recorded which). Both conserved end residues are part of each CDR3. A D gene is named only where the DNA matches it firmly. Rows may omit the clone size; those that give it use once, few, many or a size class.

TRBV2	TRBD2	TRBJ2-7	many	TGTGCCAGCAGTCGGGAGGAATTTTACGAGCAGTACTTC	CASSREEFYEQYF
TRBV29-1	TRBD1	TRBJ2-1	.	TGCAGCGGGGGACAGGGCCACAATGAGCAGTTCTTC	CSGGQGHNEQFF
TRBV4-2	.	TRBJ1-4	many	TGTGCCAGCAGCCAAGATTTCGACCAGAGGATCTTT	CASSQDFDQRIF
TRBV20-1	.	TRBJ2-7	.	TGCAGTGCTAGGGTCGACAACGAGCAGTACTTC	CSARVDNEQYF
TRBV19	.	TRBJ1-2	many	TGTGCCAGTAGCGTATCTCTTACCGCCGGGACGGGCTACACCTTC	CASSVSLTAGTGYTF
TRBV29-1	.	TRBJ1-1	many	TGCAGCGTTGAAAACAGGAACACTGAAGCTTTCTTT	CSVENRNTEAFF
TRBV3-1	.	TRBJ2-7	many	TGTGCCAGCAGCCATGGGAGTTGGAACGAGCAGTACTTC	CASSHGSWNEQYF
TRBV20-1	TRBD1	TRBJ1-2	many	TGCAGTGCCGATCAGGACAGGGACTATGGCTACACCTTC	CSADQDRDYGYTF
TRBV7-2	.	TRBJ2-5	many	TGTGCCAGCAGCTTAGGAACAACCGGGAGACTTGAGACCCAGTACTTC	CASSLGTTGRLETQYF
TRBV20-1	.	TRBJ2-7	many	TGCAGTGCTAGAGTGGGGCGGACAGCCTACGAGCAGTACTTC	CSARVGRTAYEQYF
TRBV5-1	.	TRBJ2-2	.	TGCGCCAGCAGGTCGACCACAGGAAACGCCGGGGAGCTGTTTTTT	CASRSTTGNAGELFF
TRBV2	TRBD2	TRBJ2-7	many	TGTGCCAGCAGTTCCGGGACTAGTCGCGAGCAGTACTTC	CASSSGTSREQYF
TRBV3-1	.	TRBJ2-7	.	TGTGCCAGCAGTTATACAGCGGGTTCCTACGAGCAGTACTTC	CASSYTAGSYEQYF